Sequencing of this T cell receptor (beta chain) was carried out in a study of relationships among human T cell subsets (dated by TCRdb to the early 2010s). With regard to the full study: The study sequenced eight distinct T cell populations from blood: pan T, CD8 cytotoxic, regulatory, Th1, Th2, naive plus transitional, activated and memory cells. General conclusions and limits of the study: The seven subsets showed no statistically significant differences in V, D and J usage, CDR3 length, or N-nucleotide additions. Substantial CDR3 sharing among Th1, Th2 and regulatory T cells was interpreted as suggesting stochastic cell fate choices. A CD4+CD8+ double-positive population could not be excluded by the bead-based sorting. While more than 60% of CD8+ cytotoxic sequences came from clones with more than 100 reads, the regulatory and Th2 subsets had few clones of that kind.

Libraries were made using multiplex PCR. Reads for this sample came from a 454 GS FLX. Semiquantitative ARM-PCR was used to amplify the TCR alpha and beta CDR3 regions from mRNA. ARM-PCR used tagged nested gene-specific primers, after which communal superprimers carried out exponential amplification. Nested primers were removed by exonuclease before the second amplification round on first-round PCR products. The amplicons were sequenced on the 454 platform, a system that can rapidly sequence millions of DNA fragments without cloning bias. A read was counted as effective if the read could be mapped to both V and J germline segments. The paper's data handling went like this. IRmap, which uses pyromap, a Smith-Waterman modification adapted to 454 sequencing errors, was used to assign reads to germline V, D and J segments. D-beta assignments were filtered with cutoffs set at the 99th percentile of alignment scores obtained from simulated random sequences. CDR3 was defined as the amino acids lying between the conserved V-segment Y[YFLI]C motif and the J-segment [FW]GXGT motif. A compound Poisson process model, previously applied to large-scale EST data, was used to estimate repertoire diversity. A procedure for detecting cross-contamination was used to argue that sample contamination was not the source of the shared CDR3s. TCRdb reprocessed the public reads (quality trimming at Q25 with fastp, clone calling with MiXCR) and kept in-frame beta chains. Every entry covers one CDR3 protein and lists the most common genes and DNA from its rows. TCRdb assigned the V and J calls; the authors' analysis was not used. The sample records 7,000 to 9,500 distinct CDR3 sequences, approximately 70% of which are singletons. The ten largest account for roughly 52% of the sample.

Isolated CD4+ and CD8+ T cells were pooled, and anti-CD45RA microbeads were used to isolate naive plus transitional T cells from the pooled cells. Miltenyi superparamagnetic beads coated with subset-specific monoclonal antibodies were used to isolate the T cell subsets. Peripheral blood was used as the source from which all T cell populations were isolated. Whole blood was subjected to Ficoll separation to obtain mononuclear cells, from which monocytes were subsequently depleted using anti-CD14 microbeads. Isolated cell populations were immediately resuspended in RNAprotect reagent. Remarks on this clonotype: The clone's antigen remains unknown. A junction end diverges from the germline sequence, so it may reflect a read error.

Inclusive of the bounding cysteine and phenylalanine, the CDR3 is 15 residues long. Only the CDR3 DNA stays, 45 bases, in frame from base 1. The germline V gene (reference sequence) sets CDR1 to SEHNR and CDR2 to FQNEAQ. The source material was naive and transitional (CD45RA+) T cells sorted from blood. The sample's cell subset or site label, in plain terms: CD45RA+ naive plus transitional T cells (Tn+t). The TCR was taken from a man in his forties in good health. The chain uses TRBV7-9 and TRBJ2-5; 7 central bases correspond to TRBD2. At the DNA level, the sequence is TGTGCCAGCAGCTTAGAGTGGCTAGCGGAAGAGACCCAATACTTC. Translated, this is CASSLEWLAEETQYF.